This T cell receptor beta chain was identified in a study of blood T cell repertoires in COVID-19. Study details: Both acute and convalescent COVID-19 samples were obtained from the United States, Italy and Spain. PBMCs, B-cell-depleted T cells, or T cells were the source of the cDNA or gDNA that made up the material.

In the study's own analysis: Reference gene primer amplification yielded estimated nucleated cell counts. Profiling relied on immunoSEQ multiplex PCR, and the TCRdb table lists in-frame clones only, not all of them. Clone size and the V and J calls come from that table; the DNA yielded D and trimming. Of about 44,000 clones listed, about 90% are singletons. There are 15 residues in the CDR3. V lost 2 bases, J lost 4 bases, and 12 bases lay in between. The germline CDR1 and CDR2 sequences are MNHEY and SVGAGI. The source of this sequence is a woman in her thirties or forties with acute or convalescent COVID-19. The V gene is TRBV6-5, the J gene TRBJ1-3; D is ambiguous. The sequencing sample was made of peripheral blood. In nucleotides, the CDR3 is TGTGCCAGCAGTTACCGGGGAATGAAGGGAAACACCATATATTTT. It encodes CASSYRGMKGNTIYF.